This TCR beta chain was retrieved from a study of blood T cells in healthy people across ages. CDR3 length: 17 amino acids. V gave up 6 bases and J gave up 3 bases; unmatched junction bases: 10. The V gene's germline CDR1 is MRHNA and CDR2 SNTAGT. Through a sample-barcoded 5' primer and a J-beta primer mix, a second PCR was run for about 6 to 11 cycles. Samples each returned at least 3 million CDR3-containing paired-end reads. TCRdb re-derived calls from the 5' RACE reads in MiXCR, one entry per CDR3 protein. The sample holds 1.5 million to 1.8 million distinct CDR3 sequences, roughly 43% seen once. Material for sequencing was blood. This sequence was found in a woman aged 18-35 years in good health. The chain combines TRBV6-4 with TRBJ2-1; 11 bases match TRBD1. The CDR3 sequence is CASRANPGQGVYNEQFF. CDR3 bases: TGTGCCAGCAGAGCAAATCCGGGACAGGGGGTCTACAATGAGCAGTTCTTC.